Included here is one T cell receptor beta chain sequence, with context. Its antigen is still unknown. Nothing much larger sits one base from this clone, and base qualities are not available. These data come from a study of T cell responses to AZD1222 COVID-19 vaccine (dated by TCRdb to the early 2020s). In the study overall: A total of 233 trial participants underwent TCR sequencing, of whom about 200 received two doses of AZD1222 and 26 received two doses of the MenACWY control vaccine. Trial participants were enrolled by age into subgroups of 18-55, 56-69 and 70-plus years, and around 150, 29 and 61 TCR-sequenced participants, respectively, were included in these subgroups.

The CDR3 regions of human TCRbeta chains were analyzed by immunosequencing. From the authors' description of their analysis: Repertoire TCRs were matched against a reference library of SARS-CoV-2-specific TCRs generated with the MIRA antigen-specificity platform. Breadth was defined as the fraction of unique TCRs that were SARS-CoV-2-associated. Depth was defined as the fraction of total T cells that were SARS-CoV-2-associated. Each spike-specific TCR was assigned to its reactive spike region and to a CD4 or CD8 class using the MIRA data. Log10-transformed breadth and depth values were compared by one-way ANOVA with Sidak's multiple comparisons tests. TCRdb re-hosts the immuneACCESS table, in-frame sequences only. Its copies lack some clones; in the studies checked, an unresolved V gene accounts for under half of them, and the cause for the rest is not known. The D gene and trimming were derived from the DNA, and the V and J assignments and clone size from that table. The sample table records approximately 180,000 clones; over 85% of these occur just once. The top ten hold about 1% of the sample.

The cysteine opens and the phenylalanine closes a CDR3 of 16 amino acids. Only the CDR3 DNA is retained, 48 bases long and in frame from the first base. Between the V and J ends, shortened by 2 bases and 5 bases respectively, the junction contains 18 bases. CDR1 and CDR2 were assigned from the germline V gene as LGHNA and YSLEER. What the time point label conveys for this sample: about 28 days (+/-7) after the second vaccine dose. The treatment or condition label on this specimen signifies: meningococcal conjugate vaccine given as trial control. Vaccinee samples came from UK trials COV001 and COV002, including a single-blind randomized controlled phase 2/3 trial of AZD1222 (ChAdOx1 nCoV-19) in healthy adults. For TCRbeta chain sequencing, PBMC samples from trial participants were taken at day 0 and at day 28 after the second dose. What the study reported, not specific to this receptor: Spike-specific TCR breadth and depth rose significantly after two AZD1222 doses compared with day 0 and with MenACWY recipients. Because no samples from the day 14 peak response were available, repertoires could be characterized only after the peak T cell response. Epitopes outside the regions mutated in the B.1.351 and B.1.1.7 variants were reportedly recognized by nearly half of the unique spike-specific TCRs. Participants were mostly white British and included more females than males, and it was suggested by the authors that clonal diversity may have been underestimated. In the small 56-69-year group, the increase in depth fell short of significance, most likely because of low power. Conclusions about previously exposed vaccinees are limited, since just 6 or 7 AZD1222 recipients were seropositive for SARS-CoV-2 at baseline. CD4 TCRs associated with the vaccine covered the entire spike protein, and the dominant responses were in regions 160-218 and 743-854.

The sequencing here drew on peripheral blood, taken 28 days after the second dose of the MenACWY control vaccine. Rearrangement joined TRBV4-3 to TRBJ1-2; a tentative D call is TRBD1 (5 bases match). The TCR sequence derives from an adult who received the MenACWY meningococcal vaccine as a control. The nucleotide sequence reads TGCGCCAGCAGCCAATGGGGCCGGACCGCGACTTATGGCTACACCTTC. Its translation reads: CASSQWGRTATYGYTF.